The sequence of this TCR beta chain was determined in a study of CD8 T cells in Susac syndrome. RNA was extracted with the RNeasy kit, and a quantity of roughly 0.45 to 1 ug was reverse transcribed using random hexamers. TCR beta CDR3 was amplified by immunoSEQ multiplex PCR. This amplification extended across 54 Vbeta and 13 Jbeta segments. In TCRdb, the immunoSEQ multiplex PCR reads were re-called with MiXCR into one record per CDR3 protein. The sample records about 200,000 distinct CDR3 sequences, nearly 95% being singletons. The CDR3 totals 14 residues. Trimming removed 5 bases from V and 10 bases from J; junction bases left unmatched: 6. Germline-derived CDR1 and CDR2 are LNHDA and SQIVND (reference sequence). Negative isolation yielded the CD8+ and CD4+ T cells, while FACS enriched the TEMRA cells.

Sequencing was done on a sample of CD4+ T cells from PBMCs. The TCR sequence derives from a human donor with multiple sclerosis. This chain uses TRBV19 with TRBJ2-1; 12 nucleotides match TRBD2. CDR3 sequence: CASSSRLAGEEQFF. In nucleotides, the CDR3 is TGTGCCAGTAGTTCCAGACTAGCGGGGGAGGAGCAGTTCTTC.